This TCR beta chain was found in a study of blood T cell repertoires in COVID-19 (dated by TCRdb to 2019 to 2021). In terms of the full investigation: Samples covering the acute and convalescent phases of COVID-19 were provided by collaborators in the United States, Italy and Spain. A freely available public database, intended as a resource for researchers studying the immune response to SARS-CoV-2, is where the repertoires were released. Where available, HLA class I and class II types were taken from metadata supplied by the sample provider and were not determined by assay-based typing. Samples came from the ongoing ImmuneRACE study (first 160 participants) plus 1,254 subjects from 6 global collaborators. The material from the prospective study consisted of cDNA or gDNA derived from T cells, B-cell-depleted T cells, or PBMCs. Nearly every sample came with metadata listing a de-identified subject ID, COVID-19 status, age in years and sex. Deeply sampled blood TCRbeta repertoires from subjects exposed to, actively infected with, or recovered from COVID-19 were included in the dataset.

A word on this clone: This receptor's antigen is unknown. One base away there is no much larger clone; base qualities are not given.

Broad study findings and their caveats: How much clinical and demographic metadata was included differed by source and by participant, and the metadata was provided uncurated.

TCRbeta CDR3 regions were amplified from genomic DNA using the immunoSEQ Assay, a bias-controlled multiplex PCR. On the authors' methods: The number of nucleated cells in each sample was estimated by amplification of reference gene primers within the assay. Sequence reads were collapsed and filtered to measure the absolute abundance of every unique TCRbeta CDR3 rearrangement. For each sample, productive Simpson clonality was calculated by taking the square root of Simpson's diversity index across productive rearrangements. TCRdb's version of the immuneACCESS table is confined to in-frame rearrangements and falls short of the full clone set. An unresolved V gene accounts for under half of the shortfall where checked; the remainder is of unknown origin. V and J calls and clone size follow that table, whereas D and trimming were derived from the DNA. A total of about 320,000 clones appear in this sample, around 90% of them only once. The ten largest account for roughly 2.6% of the sample.

Participants in the prospective study were aged roughly 18 to 95 years, lived in 24 United States geographic areas, and enrolled through a virtual design. In the prospective study, participants were assigned to cohorts based on the clinical history participants reported in a screening survey and a study questionnaire. Recovered participants in ImmuneRACE Cohort 3 were defined by two consecutive negative NP/OP PCR tests, clearance by a healthcare professional, or resolution of symptoms. Mobile phlebotomists in the prospective study collected whole blood, serum and a nasopharyngeal or oropharyngeal swab from every participant. Participants in the prospective study had the option to provide additional blood draws and questionnaires over an approximately 2-month period. Blood samples from the prospective study were shipped frozen or at room temperature prior to DNA extraction. V loses 2 bases, J loses 2 bases, and the germline ends lie 6 bases apart. CDR1 and CDR2 are read off the germline V gene as KGHSH and LQKENI. Reading from cysteine to phenylalanine, the CDR3 counts 14 amino acids. Only the CDR3 portion is preserved as DNA: 42 bases, with reading frame beginning at the first base.

The clonotype was recovered from a man aged 55 to 69 who had recovered from COVID-19. The sample consisted of PBMCs or T cells enriched from blood (not recorded which). The chain is made from TRBV18 and TRBJ1-4; the D gene cannot be resolved reliably. Here the CDR3 is given as CASSPAGTNEKLFF. The bases read TGTGCCAGCTCACCAGCGGGGACTAATGAAAAACTGTTTTTT.